These T cell receptor beta chains were read from a single sample in a study of blood T cell repertoires in COVID-19. Assay: immunoSEQ multiplex PCR; the TCRdb copy retains only in-frame clones and omits some. The sample contains about 130,000 clones, about 80% of which appear only once. Sequencing input: peripheral blood. The receptors were sampled from a woman aged 60-75 years with acute or convalescent COVID-19. Each CDR3 is given with its conserved first and last residue. The order of the fields is CDR3 protein, CDR3 DNA, clone size, V gene, J gene, D gene. A D gene is named only where the DNA matches it firmly. Expanded clones get a size class; other rows say once, few or many, or leave the size out.

CDR3aa: CASSYGDSQAEKLFF
CDR3nt: TGTGCCAGCTCATACGGGGACAGCCAGGCTGAAAAACTGTTTTTT
abundance: -
v_gene: TRBV18
j_gene: TRBJ1-4
d_gene: TRBD1

CDR3aa: CASSPLRGNQPQHF
CDR3nt: TGTGCCAGTAGTCCCCTAAGGGGAAATCAGCCCCAGCATTTT
abundance: -
v_gene: TRBV19
j_gene: TRBJ1-5
d_gene: -

CDR3aa: CAWSGGTGVPLHF
CDR3nt: TGTGCCTGGAGTGGAGGGACAGGGGTACCCCTCCACTTT
abundance: once
v_gene: TRBV30
j_gene: TRBJ1-6
d_gene: TRBD1

CDR3aa: CASSQIAGSNTEAFF
CDR3nt: TGTGCCAGCAGCCAAATCGCAGGGTCTAACACTGAAGCTTTCTTT
abundance: -
v_gene: TRBV3-1/TRBV3-2
j_gene: TRBJ1-1
d_gene: -

CDR3aa: CASSVNTGTTEAFF
CDR3nt: TGTGCCAGCAGCGTAAATACAGGGACCACTGAAGCTTTCTTT
abundance: -
v_gene: TRBV5-4
j_gene: TRBJ1-1
d_gene: -

CDR3aa: CASSPQGVNKAFF
CDR3nt: TGTGCCAGCAGCCCCCAGGGGGTGAACAAAGCTTTCTTT
abundance: -
v_gene: TRBV2
j_gene: TRBJ1-1
d_gene: TRBD1

CDR3aa: CASGYYGAGGTDTQYF
CDR3nt: TGTGCTAGTGGTTACTACGGGGCAGGGGGTACAGATACGCAGTATTTT
abundance: once
v_gene: TRBV12-5
j_gene: TRBJ2-3
d_gene: TRBD1

CDR3aa: CASRESIDGYTF
CDR3nt: TGTGCCAGCAGAGAGAGTATAGATGGCTACACCTTC
abundance: -
v_gene: TRBV6-5
j_gene: TRBJ1-2
d_gene: -

CDR3aa: CASSPGGAREKLFF
CDR3nt: TGTGCCAGCTCACCAGGGGGCGCGAGGGAAAAACTGTTTTTT
abundance: -
v_gene: TRBV18
j_gene: TRBJ1-4
d_gene: -

CDR3aa: CAQQEEDSYGYTF
CDR3nt: TGTGCCCAGCAGGAGGAGGACAGCTATGGCTACACCTTC
abundance: -
v_gene: TRBV5-4
j_gene: TRBJ1-2
d_gene: -

CDR3aa: CASSLAGDSKGETQYF
CDR3nt: TGCGCCAGCAGCTTGGCCGGGGACTCTAAGGGAGAGACCCAGTACTTC
abundance: -
v_gene: TRBV5-1
j_gene: TRBJ2-5
d_gene: -

CDR3aa: CASSRGTSGNTIYF
CDR3nt: TGTGCCAGCAGTCGGGGGACCTCTGGAAACACCATATATTTT
abundance: -
v_gene: TRBV6-5
j_gene: TRBJ1-3
d_gene: -

CDR3aa: CASKGEGGNNSPLHF
CDR3nt: TGTGCCAGTAAAGGAGAAGGGGGAAATAATTCACCCCTCCACTTT
abundance: -
v_gene: TRBV19
j_gene: TRBJ1-6
d_gene: -

CDR3aa: CASKPRDRMNTEAFF
CDR3nt: TGTGCCAGTAAGCCTCGGGACAGGATGAACACTGAAGCTTTCTTT
abundance: few
v_gene: TRBV19
j_gene: TRBJ1-1
d_gene: TRBD1

CDR3aa: CASVGHRIGEAFF
CDR3nt: TGTGCCAGCGTCGGGCACAGGATCGGTGAAGCTTTCTTT
abundance: -
v_gene: TRBV6-5
j_gene: TRBJ1-1
d_gene: -

CDR3aa: CASSPGNYGYTF
CDR3nt: TGTGCCAGCAGCCCAGGGAACTATGGCTACACCTTC
abundance: -
v_gene: TRBV6-5
j_gene: TRBJ1-2
d_gene: -

CDR3aa: CASSLTPGTGLDGYTF
CDR3nt: TGTGCCAGCAGTTTAACCCCCGGGACAGGGTTAGATGGCTACACCTTC
abundance: -
v_gene: TRBV27
j_gene: TRBJ1-2
d_gene: TRBD1

CDR3aa: CASSQDSRGYTEAFF
CDR3nt: TGCGCCAGCAGCCAAGATAGCAGGGGCTACACTGAAGCTTTCTTT
abundance: -
v_gene: TRBV4-1
j_gene: TRBJ1-1
d_gene: -

CDR3aa: CASHGGGNQPQHF
CDR3nt: TGTGCCAGCCACGGGGGGGGCAATCAGCCCCAGCATTTT
abundance: -
v_gene: TRBV3-1/TRBV3-2
j_gene: TRBJ1-5
d_gene: -

CDR3aa: CASSLIRQGGQPQHF
CDR3nt: TGTGCCAGCAGCCTCATTAGACAGGGGGGTCAGCCCCAGCATTTT
abundance: -
v_gene: TRBV7-2
j_gene: TRBJ1-5
d_gene: TRBD1

CDR3aa: CSVGEGNTEAFF
CDR3nt: TGCAGCGTTGGGGAGGGGAACACTGAAGCTTTCTTT
abundance: -
v_gene: TRBV29-1
j_gene: TRBJ1-1
d_gene: -

CDR3aa: CASTVSGAYEQYF
CDR3nt: TGTGCCAGCACGGTATCCGGAGCCTACGAGCAGTACTTC
abundance: -
v_gene: TRBV2
j_gene: TRBJ2-7
d_gene: -

CDR3aa: CASSWTSDEQFF
CDR3nt: TGCGCCAGCAGCTGGACTAGCGATGAGCAGTTCTTC
abundance: -
v_gene: TRBV5-1
j_gene: TRBJ2-1
d_gene: TRBD2

CDR3aa: CASSGSGTGSNQPQHF
CDR3nt: TGTGCCAGCAGTGGCTCCGGGACAGGGAGCAATCAGCCCCAGCATTTT
abundance: -
v_gene: TRBV2
j_gene: TRBJ1-5
d_gene: TRBD1

CDR3aa: CASSFRGRGTEAFF
CDR3nt: TGCGCCAGCAGCTTTCGTGGGAGGGGCACTGAAGCTTTCTTT
abundance: -
v_gene: TRBV5-1
j_gene: TRBJ1-1
d_gene: -

CDR3aa: CASSSRGQRNEKLFF
CDR3nt: TGTGCCAGCAGCTCTAGGGGACAGAGGAATGAAAAACTGTTTTTT
abundance: -
v_gene: TRBV5-6
j_gene: TRBJ1-4
d_gene: TRBD1

CDR3aa: CASSSTSGGPPTQYF
CDR3nt: TGTGCCAGCAGCTCGACTAGCGGGGGGCCCCCGACCCAGTACTTC
abundance: -
v_gene: TRBV11-2
j_gene: TRBJ2-5
d_gene: TRBD2

CDR3aa: CASSAGAGLSDYGYTF
CDR3nt: TGTGCCAGCAGTGCTGGGGCGGGACTATCGGACTATGGCTACACCTTC
abundance: once
v_gene: TRBV2
j_gene: TRBJ1-2
d_gene: -

CDR3aa: CASSLTGGTTYEQYF
CDR3nt: TGTGCCAGCTCACTTACAGGGGGCACTACCTACGAGCAGTACTTC
abundance: few
v_gene: TRBV18
j_gene: TRBJ2-7
d_gene: TRBD1

CDR3aa: CASSLDGLQRDGYTF
CDR3nt: TGTGCCAGCAGCCTCGATGGTTTGCAACGAGATGGCTACACCTTC
abundance: -
v_gene: TRBV9
j_gene: TRBJ1-2
d_gene: -

CDR3aa: CASNPSVTGPSGNTIYF
CDR3nt: TGTGCCAGCAACCCCTCCGTGACAGGGCCCTCTGGAAACACCATATATTTT
abundance: once
v_gene: TRBV19
j_gene: TRBJ1-3
d_gene: TRBD1

CDR3aa: CASSLGGSRNIQYF
CDR3nt: TGTGCCAGCAGTTTGGGAGGGTCTCGAAACATTCAGTACTTC
abundance: -
v_gene: TRBV27
j_gene: TRBJ2-4
d_gene: TRBD2

CDR3aa: CASSGGRINSPLHF
CDR3nt: TGTGCCAGTAGCGGGGGACGGATAAATTCACCCCTCCACTTT
abundance: -
v_gene: TRBV19
j_gene: TRBJ1-6
d_gene: -

CDR3aa: CASGSYDRPEAFF
CDR3nt: TGTGCTAGTGGTTCATATGACAGGCCCGAAGCTTTCTTT
abundance: -
v_gene: TRBV12-5
j_gene: TRBJ1-1
d_gene: -

CDR3aa: CAGQRPNYGYTF
CDR3nt: TGTGCGGGACAGCGGCCGAACTATGGCTACACCTTC
abundance: -
v_gene: TRBV30
j_gene: TRBJ1-2
d_gene: TRBD1

CDR3aa: CASSPRPQGLNEKLFF
CDR3nt: TGCGCCAGCAGTCCTCGTCCCCAGGGACTTAATGAAAAACTGTTTTTT
abundance: -
v_gene: TRBV5-1
j_gene: TRBJ1-4
d_gene: -

CDR3aa: CASTPSPTVGGGYTF
CDR3nt: TGTGCCAGCACCCCTTCACCCACGGTGGGCGGGGGCTACACCTTC
abundance: -
v_gene: TRBV6-5
j_gene: TRBJ1-2
d_gene: -

CDR3aa: CASRASTEAFF
CDR3nt: TGTGCCAGCAGGGCATCCACTGAAGCTTTCTTT
abundance: -
v_gene: TRBV6-5
j_gene: TRBJ1-1
d_gene: -

CDR3aa: CASGGGPGELFF
CDR3nt: TGTGCCAGCGGAGGGGGCCCCGGGGAGCTGTTTTTT
abundance: -
v_gene: TRBV13
j_gene: TRBJ2-2
d_gene: -

CDR3aa: CASRPGQGGNSPLHF
CDR3nt: TGTGCCAGCAGGCCCGGACAGGGTGGTAATTCACCCCTCCACTTT
abundance: few
v_gene: TRBV2
j_gene: TRBJ1-6
d_gene: TRBD1

CDR3aa: CAWSKTGDTEAFF
CDR3nt: TGTGCCTGGAGTAAGACAGGGGACACTGAAGCTTTCTTT
abundance: -
v_gene: TRBV30
j_gene: TRBJ1-1
d_gene: TRBD1